This TCR beta chain was obtained from a study of blood T cell repertoires in COVID-19. Study in general: Collection of acute and convalescent COVID-19 samples took place in the United States, Italy and Spain. Sources were T cells, B-cell-depleted T cells, or PBMCs; the material itself was cDNA or gDNA.

Original processing methods: For nucleated cells, counts were estimated from reference gene primer amplification. The assay was immunoSEQ multiplex PCR, and TCRdb's table has in-frame clones only and misses some. V, J and clone size reflect that table, while D and trimming were determined from the DNA. Found here are 150,000 to 200,000 clones, about 86% of them singletons; the top ten hold about 9.6%. The length of the CDR3 is 14 residues. J lost 3 bases, V lost 6 bases, and 5 bases had no gene match. Germline CDR1 is MNHEY and CDR2 is SMNVEV (reference sequence). J is TRBJ2-7 and V is TRBV27; 10 bases match TRBD2. This clonotype was obtained from a man in his forties or fifties with active or convalescent COVID-19. The sample taken for sequencing was peripheral blood. Here the CDR3 reads CASRPLAGDYEQYF. In DNA, the CDR3 is TGTGCCAGCAGGCCCCTAGCGGGAGACTACGAGCAGTACTTC.